Given below is one T cell receptor beta chain in context. Its specificity is unknown. V lost 0 bases to trimming and J lost 4 bases; unmatched junction nucleotides: 6. The CDR3 runs to 16 residues. Germline CDR1 reads SGHRS; CDR2 reads YFSETQ. Reverse transcription of all isolated RNA meant that expressed TCRB transcripts were sequenced. The read count averaged roughly 4 million across naive, central memory and regulatory T cell samples. TCRdb's table, derived via immunoSEQ multiplex PCR, lists solely in-frame clones and lacks some. Of 160,000 or so clones in the sample, roughly 9% were seen once. This sample is part of a study of beta chain features in type 1 diabetes. The study's findings and limits: Individuals with type 1 diabetes displayed fewer insertions and more deletions at VDJ junctions. Relative to healthy donors, patients appeared to have naive, central memory and Treg TCRB repertoires that were more similar. For Type 1 diabetes patients, all four CD4+ subsets carried TCRB CDR3s that were moderately but significantly shorter.

The purity of all sorted populations exceeded 95%. The sequence was obtained from a woman in her 30s with type 1 diabetes. The chain joins TRBV5-1 to TRBJ2-3, with 9 bases lining up with TRBD2. The specimen was central memory CD4+ T cells from blood. The CDR3 sequence is CASSLEWREGPDTQYF. CDR3 coding DNA: TGCGCCAGCAGCTTGGAATGGCGGGAGGGCCCAGATACGCAGTATTTT.